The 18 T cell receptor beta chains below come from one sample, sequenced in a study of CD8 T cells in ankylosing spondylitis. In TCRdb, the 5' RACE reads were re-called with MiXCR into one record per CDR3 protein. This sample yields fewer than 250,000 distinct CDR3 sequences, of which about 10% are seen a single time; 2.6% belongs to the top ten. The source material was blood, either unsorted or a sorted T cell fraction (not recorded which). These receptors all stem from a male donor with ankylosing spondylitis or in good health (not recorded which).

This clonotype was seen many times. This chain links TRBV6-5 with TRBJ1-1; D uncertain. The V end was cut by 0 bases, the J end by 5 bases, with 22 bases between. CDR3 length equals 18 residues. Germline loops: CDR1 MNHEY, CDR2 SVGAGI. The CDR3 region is CASSYSSGGSGGKTEAFF. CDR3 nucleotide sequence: TGTGCCAGCAGTTACTCGTCGGGAGGGAGCGGTGGGAAGACTGAAGCTTTCTTT.

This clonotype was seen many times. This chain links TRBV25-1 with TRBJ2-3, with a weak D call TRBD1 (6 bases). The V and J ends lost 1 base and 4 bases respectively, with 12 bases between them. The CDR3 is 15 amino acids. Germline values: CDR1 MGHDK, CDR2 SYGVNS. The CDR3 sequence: CASSELAPGADTQYF. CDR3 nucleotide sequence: TGTGCCAGCAGTGAATTGGCCCCAGGGGCAGATACGCAGTATTTT.

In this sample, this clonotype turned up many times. The CDR3 coding sequence is TGCGCCAGCGGACGGCGGGACCCATCCACAGATACGCAGTATTTT. This translates into CASGRRDPSTDTQYF. V and J are TRBV4-1 and TRBJ2-3, with D possibly being TRBD2 (6 bases). The CDR3 covers 15 residues. V was shortened by 8 bases and J by 2 bases, with 17 bases between the two germline ends. Germline values: CDR1 MGHRA, CDR2 YSYEKL.

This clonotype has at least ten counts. CDR3 sequence (DNA): TGTGCCAGCAGTTTAGGGGGGTCAGCCGGGGAGCTGTTTTTT. Translated, it gives CASSLGGSAGELFF. This chain connects TRBV27 to TRBJ2-2, with D possibly TRBD2 on 6 matching bases. CDR1 is MNHEY and CDR2 is SMNVEV in the germline V gene (reference sequence). The CDR3 has 14 amino acids. V lost 2 bases and J lost 6, with 10 bases in between.

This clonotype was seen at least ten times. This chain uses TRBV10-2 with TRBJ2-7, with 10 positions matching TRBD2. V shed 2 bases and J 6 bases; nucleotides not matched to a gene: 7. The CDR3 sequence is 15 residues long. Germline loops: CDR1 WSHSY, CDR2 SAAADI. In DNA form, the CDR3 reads TGCGCCAGCAGTGAGAGACTAGCGGGTATCGCCGAGCAGTACTTC. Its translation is CASSERLAGIAEQYF.

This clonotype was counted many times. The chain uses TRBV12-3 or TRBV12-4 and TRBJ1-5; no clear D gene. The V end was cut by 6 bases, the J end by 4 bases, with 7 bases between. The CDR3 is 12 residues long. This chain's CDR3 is CASSPDNQPQHF. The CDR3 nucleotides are TGTGCCAGCAGCCCTGATAATCAGCCCCAGCATTTT.

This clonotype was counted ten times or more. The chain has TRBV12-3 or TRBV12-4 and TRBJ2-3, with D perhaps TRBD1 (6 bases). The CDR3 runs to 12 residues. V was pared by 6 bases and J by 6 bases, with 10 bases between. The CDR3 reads CASSNRVDTQYF. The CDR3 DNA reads TGTGCCAGCAGCAACAGGGTCGATACGCAGTATTTT.

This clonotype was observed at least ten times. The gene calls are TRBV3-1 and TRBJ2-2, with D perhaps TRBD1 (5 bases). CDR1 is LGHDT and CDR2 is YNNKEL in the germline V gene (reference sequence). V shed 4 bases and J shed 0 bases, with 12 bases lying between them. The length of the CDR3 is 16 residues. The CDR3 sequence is CASSLVQGTNTGELFF. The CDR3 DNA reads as TGTGCCAGCAGCCTGGTGCAGGGCACGAACACCGGGGAGCTGTTTTTT.

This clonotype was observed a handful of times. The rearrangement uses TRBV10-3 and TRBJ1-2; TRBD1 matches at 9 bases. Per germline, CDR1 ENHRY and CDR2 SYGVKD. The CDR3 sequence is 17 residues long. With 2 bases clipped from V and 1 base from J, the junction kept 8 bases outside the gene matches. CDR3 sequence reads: CAISEPLRTGDNYGYTF. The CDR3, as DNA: TGTGCCATCAGTGAGCCCCTGCGGACAGGGGATAACTATGGCTACACCTTC.

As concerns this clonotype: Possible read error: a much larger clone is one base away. Here the CDR3 DNA reads TGCGCCAGCAGCGAGGGAGGACAGTTCTATGGAAACACCATATATTTT. It yields the protein CASSEGGQFYGNTIYF. V usage is TRBV5-1 and J usage is TRBJ1-3, with a weak D call TRBD1 (6 bases). The CDR3 consists of 16 residues. Germline V lookup: CDR1 SGHRS, CDR2 YFSETQ. With 4 bases removed from V and 3 bases from J, the gap between germline ends came to 17 bases.

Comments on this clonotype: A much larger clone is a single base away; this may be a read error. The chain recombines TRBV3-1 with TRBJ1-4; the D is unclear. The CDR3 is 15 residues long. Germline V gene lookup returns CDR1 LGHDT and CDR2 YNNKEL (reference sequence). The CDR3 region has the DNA TGTGCCAGCAGCCCCTTGACCTCGTGGGATGAAAAACTGCTTTTT. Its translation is CASSPLTSWDEKLLF.

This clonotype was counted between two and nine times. CDR3 nucleotide sequence: TGCGCCAGCAGCCAACTGACTCGAGAGACCCAGTACTTC. Its translation: CASSQLTRETQYF. The V call is TRBV4-1, the J call TRBJ2-5; D remains ambiguous. The CDR3 is 13 residues long. The germline CDR1 and CDR2 sequences are MGHRA and YSYEKL. The V and J ends lost 2 bases and 4 bases respectively, with 8 bases between them.

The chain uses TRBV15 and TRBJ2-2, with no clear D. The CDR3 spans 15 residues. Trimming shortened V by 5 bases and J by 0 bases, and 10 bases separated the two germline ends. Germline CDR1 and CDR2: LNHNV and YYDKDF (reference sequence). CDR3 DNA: TGTGCCACCAGCGGAACACGTGCGAACACCGGGGAGCTGTTTTTT. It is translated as CATSGTRANTGELFF. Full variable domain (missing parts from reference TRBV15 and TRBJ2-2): DAMVIQNPRYQVTQFGKPVTLSCSQTLNHNVMYWYQQKSSQAPKLLFHYYDKDFNNEADTPDNFQSRRPNTSFCFLDIRSPGLGDTAMYLCATSGTRANTGELFFGEGSRLTVL.

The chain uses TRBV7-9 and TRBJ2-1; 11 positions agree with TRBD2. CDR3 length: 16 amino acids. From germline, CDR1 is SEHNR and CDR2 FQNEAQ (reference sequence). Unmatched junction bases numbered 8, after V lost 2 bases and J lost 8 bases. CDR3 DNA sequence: TGTGCCAGCAGCTTAAGAGGTACTAGCGGGAGCCATGAGCAGTTCTTC. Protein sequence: CASSLRGTSGSHEQFF.

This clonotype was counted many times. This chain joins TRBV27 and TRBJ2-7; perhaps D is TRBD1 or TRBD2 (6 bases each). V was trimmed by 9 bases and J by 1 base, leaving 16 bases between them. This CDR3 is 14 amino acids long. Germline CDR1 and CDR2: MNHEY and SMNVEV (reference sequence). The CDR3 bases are TGTGCCAGTCAAGGGGGAGGACAGTCCTACGAGCAGTACTTC. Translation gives CASQGGGQSYEQYF.

This chain's CDR3 is CASSLQFYEQYF. CDR3 coding DNA: TGTGCCAGCAGCCTGCAGTTCTACGAGCAGTACTTC. J is TRBJ2-7 and V is TRBV7-9; no firm D call. V was shortened by 5 bases and J by 3 bases, with 8 bases between the two germline ends. This CDR3 has 12 residues. In germline, CDR1 is SEHNR, CDR2 FQNEAQ (reference sequence). The full variable domain, rest sourced from reference TRBV7-9 and TRBJ2-7, is DTGVSQNPRHKITKRGQNVTFRCDPISEHNRLYWYRQTLGQGPEFLTYFQNEAQLEKSRLLSDRFSAERPKGSFSTLEIQRTEQGDSAMYLCASSLQFYEQYFGPGTRLTVT.

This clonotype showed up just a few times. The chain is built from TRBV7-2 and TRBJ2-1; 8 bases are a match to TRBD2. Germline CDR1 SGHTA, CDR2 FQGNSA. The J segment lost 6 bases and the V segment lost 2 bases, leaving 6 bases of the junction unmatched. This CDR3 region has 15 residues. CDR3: CASSLLRGGPNEQFF. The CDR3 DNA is TGTGCCAGCAGCTTATTACGGGGGGGCCCCAATGAGCAGTTCTTC.

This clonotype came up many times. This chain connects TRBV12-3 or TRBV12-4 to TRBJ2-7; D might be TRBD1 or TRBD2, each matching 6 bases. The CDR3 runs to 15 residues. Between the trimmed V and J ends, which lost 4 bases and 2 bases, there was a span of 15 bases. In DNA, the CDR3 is TGTGCCAGCAGTTCCCGGGGGACACTCACCTACGAGCAGTACTTC. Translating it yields CASSSRGTLTYEQYF.